This T cell receptor beta chain was identified in a study of blood T cell repertoires in COVID-19. Source study methods: Quantification of nucleated cells was approximated via reference gene primer amplification. The repertoire was sequenced with immunoSEQ multiplex PCR; TCRdb's copy has only in-frame clones and lacks some. V and J calls and clone size are those listed in that table; D and trimming were worked out from the DNA. The repertoire has approximately 120,000 clones, 75% to 90% of them found once; the top ten carry about 1%. The CDR3 runs to 13 residues. V lost 10 bases to trimming and J lost 10 bases, with 17 bases between them. Germline CDR1 ENHRY, CDR2 SYGVKD.

V is TRBV10-3 and J is TRBJ1-6; D uncertain. The receptor was isolated from a human donor in a cohort sampled during active COVID-19. Sequencing was carried out using peripheral blood. The CDR3 sequence: CATQSQEESPLHF. CDR3 DNA: TGTGCCACACAGTCCCAGGAGGAATCACCCCTCCACTTT.